This T cell receptor beta chain came from a study of blood T cell repertoires in COVID-19. Whole-study context: The United States, Italy and Spain supplied acute and convalescent COVID-19 samples. Sample material is recorded as cDNA or gDNA derived from T cells, B-cell-depleted T cells, or PBMCs.

Of note for this clone: Other DNA variants within this sample encode the same CDR3.

J was trimmed by 1 base and V by 0 bases; bases with no gene match: 3. In germline, CDR1 is SGHRS, CDR2 YFSETQ. This CDR3 comprises 15 residues. Methods used by the authors: Estimation of nucleated cell counts relied on the amplification of reference gene primers. Assay used: immunoSEQ multiplex PCR; TCRdb lists only in-frame clones, some missing. V and J calls and clone size are as listed in that table; D and trimming were resolved from the DNA. The repertoire consists of around 620,000 clones, with around 90% occurring once and the leading ten covering roughly 0.26%. This receptor was obtained from a woman in her late teens or twenties with acute or convalescent COVID-19. The sequencing sample was made of peripheral blood. This chain joins TRBV5-1 and TRBJ1-1, with 7 bases matching TRBD1. The chain's CDR3 is CASSLGTGENTEAFF. CDR3 DNA: TGCGCCAGCAGCTTGGGTACAGGGGAGAACACTGAAGCTTTCTTT.